This T cell receptor (beta chain) was obtained from a study of T cells in Graves' hyperthyroidism and ophthalmopathy. At the level of the study: Peripheral blood was drawn at first diagnosis, prior to all treatment. The study, taken as a whole, reports: Median prediction lead before ophthalmopathy onset was roughly 6 months with the model.

With regard to this clonotype: Its specificity is not known.

Orbital computed tomography and thyroid ultrasound, together with serum TRAb and thyroxine and clinical symptoms, were used for diagnoses. Ahead of any ophthalmopathy symptoms, the blood sample was obtained at the first diagnosis of hyperthyroidism. Using RNA transcripts as the source, TCR beta CDR3 regions were amplified. HTBI primers drove first-round RT-PCR of the TCR CDR3. MiXCR, run by TCRdb on the multiplex PCR reads, gives a single entry per CDR3 protein. This repertoire shows over 700,000 distinct CDR3 sequences, around a sixth found once; its top ten account for 15% to 20%. This CDR3 contains 15 residues. Looked up from germline, CDR1 is SGHVS and CDR2 is FQNEAQ. The V segment lost 6 bases and the J segment 0 bases; nucleotides outside the gene matches: 6.

V gene TRBV7-8 combines with J gene TRBJ1-1, with 8 bases fitting TRBD1. The sequenced sample was blood. The TCR originated in a woman in her forties or fifties with Graves' hyperthyroidism that later progressed to Graves' ophthalmopathy. CDR3 sequence reads: CASRFSTGVNTEAFF. CDR3 DNA: TGTGCCAGCAGATTTTCGACAGGGGTGAACACTGAAGCTTTCTTT.